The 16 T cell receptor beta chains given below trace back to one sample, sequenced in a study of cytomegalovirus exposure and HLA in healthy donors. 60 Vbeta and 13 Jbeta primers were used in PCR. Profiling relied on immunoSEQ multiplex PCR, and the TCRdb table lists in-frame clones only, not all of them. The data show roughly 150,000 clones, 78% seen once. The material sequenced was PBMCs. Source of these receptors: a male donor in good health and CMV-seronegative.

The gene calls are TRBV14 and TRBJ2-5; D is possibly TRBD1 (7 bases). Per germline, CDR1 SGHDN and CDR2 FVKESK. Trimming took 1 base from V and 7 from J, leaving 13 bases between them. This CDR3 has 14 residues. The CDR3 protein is CASSQAGGSGTQYF. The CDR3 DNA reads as TGTGCCAGCAGCCAAGCAGGGGGGAGTGGGACCCAGTACTTC.

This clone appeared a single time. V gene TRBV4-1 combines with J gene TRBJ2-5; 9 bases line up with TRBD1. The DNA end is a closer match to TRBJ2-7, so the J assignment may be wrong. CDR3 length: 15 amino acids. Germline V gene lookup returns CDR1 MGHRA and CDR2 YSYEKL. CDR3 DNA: TGCGCCAGCAGCCCCGGACAGGGGAATACCTACGAGCAGTACTTC. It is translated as CASSPGQGNTYEQYF.

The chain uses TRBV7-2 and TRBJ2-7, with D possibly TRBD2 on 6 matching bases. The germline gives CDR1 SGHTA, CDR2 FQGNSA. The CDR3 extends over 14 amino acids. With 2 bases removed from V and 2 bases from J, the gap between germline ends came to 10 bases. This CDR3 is CASSLQRATYEQYF. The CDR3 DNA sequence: TGTGCCAGCAGCTTACAGCGGGCCACCTACGAGCAGTACTTC.

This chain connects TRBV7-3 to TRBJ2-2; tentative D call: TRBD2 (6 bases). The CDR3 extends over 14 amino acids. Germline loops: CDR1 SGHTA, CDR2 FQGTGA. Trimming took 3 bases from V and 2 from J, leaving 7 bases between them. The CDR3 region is CASSFTSNTGELFF. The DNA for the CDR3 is TGTGCCAGCAGCTTTACTAGCAACACCGGGGAGCTGTTTTTT.

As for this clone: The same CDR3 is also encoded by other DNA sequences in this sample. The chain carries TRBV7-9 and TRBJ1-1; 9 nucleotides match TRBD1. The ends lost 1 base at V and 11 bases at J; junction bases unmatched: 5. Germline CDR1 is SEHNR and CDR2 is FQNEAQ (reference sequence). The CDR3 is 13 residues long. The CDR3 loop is CASSLGGDRAAFF. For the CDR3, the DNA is TGTGCCAGCAGCTTAGGGGGGGACAGGGCTGCTTTCTTT.

The CDR3 region is CASSYSRGLNEKLFF. CDR3 coding DNA: TGTGCCAGCAGTTACTCCCGAGGGCTTAATGAAAAACTGTTTTTT. The rearrangement joins TRBV27 to TRBJ1-4; D uncertain. The CDR3 runs 15 residues. CDR1 is MNHEY, CDR2 SMNVEV, per germline (reference sequence). The V gene lost 4 bases and the J gene lost 4 bases, with 13 bases spanning the gap.

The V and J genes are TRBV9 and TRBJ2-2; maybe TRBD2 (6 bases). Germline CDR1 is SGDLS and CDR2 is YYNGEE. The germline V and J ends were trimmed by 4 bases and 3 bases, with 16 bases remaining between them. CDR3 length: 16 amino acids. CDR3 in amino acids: CASSSPRGRDTGELFF. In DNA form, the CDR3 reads TGTGCCAGCAGCTCCCCGCGGGGCAGGGACACCGGGGAGCTGTTTTTT.

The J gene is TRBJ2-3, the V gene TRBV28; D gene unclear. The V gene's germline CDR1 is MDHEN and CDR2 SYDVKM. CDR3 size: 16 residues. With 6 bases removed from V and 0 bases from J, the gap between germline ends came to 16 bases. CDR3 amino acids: CASSLLDSASTDTQYF. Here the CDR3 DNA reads TGTGCCAGCAGCCTACTCGACTCTGCTAGCACAGATACGCAGTATTTT.

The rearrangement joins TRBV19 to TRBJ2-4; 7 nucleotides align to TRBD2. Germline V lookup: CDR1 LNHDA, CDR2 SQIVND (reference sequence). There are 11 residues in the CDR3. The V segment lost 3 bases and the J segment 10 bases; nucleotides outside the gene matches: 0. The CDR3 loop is CASSIGGIQYF. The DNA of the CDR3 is TGTGCCAGTAGTATCGGGGGGATTCAGTACTTC. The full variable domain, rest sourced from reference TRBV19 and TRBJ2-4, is DGGITQSPKYLFRKEGQNVTLSCEQNLNHDAMYWYRQDPGQGLRLIYYSQIVNDFQKGDIAEGYSVSREKKESFPLTVTSAQKNPTAFYLCASSIGGIQYFGAGTRLSVL.

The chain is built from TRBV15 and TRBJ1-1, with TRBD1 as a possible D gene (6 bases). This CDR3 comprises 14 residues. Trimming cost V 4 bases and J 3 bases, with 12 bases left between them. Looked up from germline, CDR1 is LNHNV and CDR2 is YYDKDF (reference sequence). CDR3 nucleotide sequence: TGTGCCACCAGCAAAACAGGGACGTACACTGAAGCTTTCTTT. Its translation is CATSKTGTYTEAFF.

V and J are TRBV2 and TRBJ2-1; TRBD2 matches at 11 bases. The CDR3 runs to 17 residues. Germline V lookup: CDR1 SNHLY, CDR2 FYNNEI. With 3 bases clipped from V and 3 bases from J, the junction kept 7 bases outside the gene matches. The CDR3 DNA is TGTGCCAGCAGTGAGACCCTAGCGGGAGGCTACTACAATGAGCAGTTCTTC. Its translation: CASSETLAGGYYNEQFF. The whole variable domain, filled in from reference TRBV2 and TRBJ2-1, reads EPEVTQTPSHQVTQMGQEVILRCVPISNHLYFYWYRQILGQKVEFLVSFYNNEISEKSEIFDDQFSVERPDGSNFTLKIRSTKLEDSAMYFCASSETLAGGYYNEQFFGPGTRLTVL.

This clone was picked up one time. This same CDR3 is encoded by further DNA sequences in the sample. CDR3 sequence (DNA): TGTGCCAGCAGCGCCACAGGGGGTACTGAAGCTTTCTTT. Translation gives CASSATGGTEAFF. The V gene is TRBV7-3, the J gene TRBJ1-1; TRBD1 agrees at 8 bases. Germline loops: CDR1 SGHTA, CDR2 FQGTGA. The CDR3 has 13 amino acids. J gave up 5 bases and V 5 bases, and 4 bases lay outside the gene matches.

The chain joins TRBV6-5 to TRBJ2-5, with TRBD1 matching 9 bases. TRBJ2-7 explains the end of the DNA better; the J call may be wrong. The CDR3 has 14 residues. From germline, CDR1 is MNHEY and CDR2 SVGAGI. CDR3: CASKRGQGIYEQYF. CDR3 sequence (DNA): TGTGCCAGCAAGAGGGGACAGGGAATCTACGAGCAGTACTTC.

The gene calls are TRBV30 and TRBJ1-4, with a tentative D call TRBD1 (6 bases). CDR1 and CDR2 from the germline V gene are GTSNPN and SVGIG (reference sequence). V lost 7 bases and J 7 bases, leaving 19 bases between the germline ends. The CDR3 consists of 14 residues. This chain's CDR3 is CASERGGRSEKLFF. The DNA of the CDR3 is TGTGCCTCGGAGAGGGGGGGCCGTAGTGAAAAACTGTTTTTT.

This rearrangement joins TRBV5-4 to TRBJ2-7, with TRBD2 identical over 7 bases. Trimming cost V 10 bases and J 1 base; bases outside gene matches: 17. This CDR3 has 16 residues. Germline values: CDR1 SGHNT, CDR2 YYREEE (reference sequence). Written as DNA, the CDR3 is TGTGCCGGCTCCACGGGGGGACTCGGAGAGTCCTACGAGCAGTACTTC. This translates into CAGSTGGLGESYEQYF.

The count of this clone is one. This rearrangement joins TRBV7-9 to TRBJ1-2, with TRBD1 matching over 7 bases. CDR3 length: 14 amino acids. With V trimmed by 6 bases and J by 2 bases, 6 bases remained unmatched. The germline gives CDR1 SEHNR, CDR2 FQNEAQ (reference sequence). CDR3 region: CASRRGQQNYGYTF. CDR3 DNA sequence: TGTGCCAGCAGACGGGGACAGCAGAACTATGGCTACACCTTC.